This TCR beta chain emerged from a study of human T cells and chemical hapten exposure. Study findings and constraints: Patch test score was positively correlated with the counts of TCRs that had expanded at PT1.

Germline-derived CDR1 and CDR2 are LNHNV and YYDKDF (reference sequence). The CDR3 runs 15 residues. V lost 0 bases and J 0 bases, leaving 7 bases between the germline ends. TCRdb ran MiXCR on the RACE reads and lists one entry per CDR3 protein. Among fewer than 300,000 distinct CDR3 sequences listed, about 7.7% were seen once. This clonotype has only a few counts. Its matching antigen is unknown. Regarding time point: pre-sensitization, week 0. The treatment denotes: therapeutic diphenylcyclopropenone sensitization with weekly scalp DPC. This sequence was found in a man aged 18 to 35 with alopecia areata. Some clones in this sample may be carry-over from other donors' samples. The chain combines TRBV15 with TRBJ2-3; D is unclear. The sequenced sample was whole blood, obtained in connection with sensitization to the hapten diphenylcyclopropenone (DPC). In nucleotides, the CDR3 is TGTGCCACCAGCAGAGATTTCGACAGCACAGATACGCAGTATTTT. Encoded protein: CATSRDFDSTDTQYF.